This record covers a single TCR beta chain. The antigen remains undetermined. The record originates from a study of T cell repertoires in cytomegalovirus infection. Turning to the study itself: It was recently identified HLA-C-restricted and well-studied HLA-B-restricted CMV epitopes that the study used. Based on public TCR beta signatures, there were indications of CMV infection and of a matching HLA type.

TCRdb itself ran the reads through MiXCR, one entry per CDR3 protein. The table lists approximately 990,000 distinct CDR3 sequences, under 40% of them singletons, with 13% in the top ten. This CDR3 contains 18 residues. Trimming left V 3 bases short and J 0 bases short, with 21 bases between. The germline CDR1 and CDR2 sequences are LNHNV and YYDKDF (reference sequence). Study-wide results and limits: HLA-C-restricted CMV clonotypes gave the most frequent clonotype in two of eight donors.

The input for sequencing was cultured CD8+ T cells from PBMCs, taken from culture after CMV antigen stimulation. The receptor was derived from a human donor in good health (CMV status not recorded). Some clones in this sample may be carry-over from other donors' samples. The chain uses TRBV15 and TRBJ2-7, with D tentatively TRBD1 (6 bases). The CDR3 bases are TGTGCCACCAGCAGTACTTACTCCGGGACACAAATCTCCTACGAGCAGTACGTC. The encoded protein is CATSSTYSGTQISYEQYV.